This passage covers 22 T cell receptor beta chains from one sample sequenced in a study of graft-versus-host responses after intestinal transplantation. Generated by immunoSEQ multiplex PCR, the TCRdb table keeps only in-frame clones and is missing some. The table has some 69,000 clones, over 85% seen once. The material was bone marrow, obtained approximately 740 days after intestinal transplantation. These receptors were collected from a human patient who received an intestinal transplant, so some T cells may come from the graft donor.

The chain joins TRBV18 to TRBJ2-7; D perhaps matches TRBD2 (5 bases). Per the germline V gene, CDR1 is KGHSH and CDR2 is LQKENI. The CDR3 contains 13 residues. V lost 0 bases and J lost 3, with 6 bases in between. In DNA form, the CDR3 reads TGTGCCAGCTCACCACCCGGGGACTACGAGCAGTACTTC. Translated: CASSPPGDYEQYF.

The chain joins TRBV11-3 to TRBJ2-3; the D gene is possibly TRBD2 (6 bases). CDR1 is SGHNT and CDR2 is YENEEA in the germline V gene. V lost 4 bases and J lost 6, with 11 bases in between. The CDR3 runs 13 residues. The CDR3 DNA is TGTGCCAGCAGCTCTTACAGCGGGGATACGCAGTATTTT. Protein sequence: CASSSYSGDTQYF.

The chain carries TRBV10-3 and TRBJ2-1; D not resolved. CDR1 is ENHRY, CDR2 SYGVKD, per germline. The CDR3 length is 15 residues. Trimming removed 0 bases from V and 9 bases from J, with 15 bases in between. CDR3 amino acids: CAISESLALRGEQFF. The CDR3, as DNA: TGTGCCATCAGTGAGTCCCTTGCCCTGAGAGGTGAGCAGTTCTTC.

The CDR3 nucleotides read TGTGCCAGCAGTTACGGGCGGGCCTACAATGAGCAGTTCTTC. Protein: CASSYGRAYNEQFF. This chain links TRBV6-5 with TRBJ2-1, with D possibly TRBD2 on 5 matching bases. The CDR3 is 14 residues long. Trimming removed 2 bases from V and 2 bases from J, with 7 bases in between. Germline loops: CDR1 MNHEY, CDR2 SVGAGI.

This clone appeared a few times. This chain links TRBV9 with TRBJ2-3; 12 bases fit TRBD2. Germline V gives CDR1 SGDLS, CDR2 YYNGEE. Trimming cost V 0 bases and J 4 bases; bases outside gene matches: 18. The CDR3 sequence is 21 residues long. CDR3 loop: CASSVEPGLAGYETFADTQYF. The CDR3 region has the DNA TGTGCCAGCAGCGTAGAACCCGGACTAGCGGGATATGAAACTTTCGCAGATACGCAGTATTTT.

The chain has TRBV5-1 and TRBJ2-2, with D possibly being TRBD1 (6 bases). The CDR3 runs to 17 residues. V gave up 7 bases and J gave up 2 bases, with 21 bases separating them. Looked up from germline, CDR1 is SGHRS and CDR2 is YFSETQ. The chain's CDR3 is CASDPGHLPLNTGELFF. CDR3 bases: TGCGCCAGCGACCCGGGACACCTACCCCTTAACACCGGGGAGCTGTTTTTT.

This sequence joins TRBV11-1 and TRBJ1-6, with D hard to call. Germline CDR1 reads SGHAT; CDR2 reads FQDESV (reference sequence). The CDR3 is 14 amino acids. Trimming stripped 3 bases from V and 8 bases from J, with 11 bases between. Here the CDR3 DNA reads TGTGCCAGCAGCTTTAGTGACATCCATTCACCCCTCCACTTT. Residues: CASSFSDIHSPLHF.

The chain links TRBV5-4 to TRBJ1-2; 8 bases line up with TRBD1. V dropped 0 bases and J dropped 8; count of bases not matched to a gene: 9. This CDR3 is 15 amino acids long. Germline CDR1 and CDR2: SGHNT and YYREEE (reference sequence). This chain's CDR3 is CASSLAGRGRGGYTF. In DNA, the CDR3 is TGTGCCAGCAGCTTGGCCGGCAGGGGGCGCGGCGGCTACACCTTC.

The rearrangement uses TRBV29-1 and TRBJ2-7; 8 bases map to TRBD1. The CDR3 consists of 15 residues. Trimming took 2 bases from V and 4 from J; bases not matched to a gene: 10. The germline CDR1 and CDR2 sequences are SQVTM and ANQGSEA. The CDR3, as DNA: TGCAGCGTTGAAAGGGGAGGACAGGGCGGGTACGAGCAGTACTTC. Translation: CSVERGGQGGYEQYF.

The rearrangement uses TRBV30 and TRBJ2-7; D ambiguous. V lost 1 base, J lost 2 bases, and 15 bases lay in between. This CDR3 region has 15 residues. Germline lookup yields CDR1 GTSNPN and CDR2 SVGIG (reference sequence). CDR3 DNA sequence: TGTGCCTGGAGTGGGACCCCGGCACCCCCCTACGAGCAGTACTTC. Encoded protein: CAWSGTPAPPYEQYF.

This clone is a singleton in its sample. The rearrangement joins TRBV7-9 to TRBJ2-3, with 7 bases lining up with TRBD1. V shed 4 bases, J shed 3 bases, and the junction held 10 bases outside the gene matches. This CDR3 contains 16 residues. Germline V CDR1 and CDR2: SEHNR, FQNEAQ (reference sequence). The CDR3 here is CASSSKGAPGTDTQYF. The CDR3 nucleotides are TGTGCCAGCAGCTCAAAGGGGGCGCCGGGGACAGATACGCAGTATTTT.

The chain recombines TRBV19 with TRBJ2-2, with 11 bases identical to TRBD1. This CDR3 region has 16 residues. V lost 6 bases, J lost 6 bases, and 9 bases stayed unmatched. Germline loops: CDR1 LNHDA, CDR2 SQIVND (reference sequence). The CDR3 loop reads CASRDRDRGYPGELFF. The CDR3 bases are TGTGCCAGTAGGGACCGGGACAGGGGGTACCCCGGGGAGCTGTTTTTT.

The V and J genes are TRBV28 and TRBJ2-5, with D possibly being TRBD1 (6 bases). CDR1 and CDR2 from the germline V gene are MDHEN and SYDVKM. The CDR3 is 17 residues long. V was cut by 4 bases and J by 1 base, with 19 bases left in between. The DNA for the CDR3 is TGTGCCAGCAGTTCACCCACCTTAAACAGGGTCCAAGAGACCCAGTACTTC. Translated, it gives CASSSPTLNRVQETQYF.

The CDR3 DNA is TGTGCCAGCAGCCAAGAGGCTGGTGAGAGAGGGAACACCGGGGAGCTGTTTTTT. Encoded protein: CASSQEAGERGNTGELFF. The genes are TRBV14 and TRBJ2-2; D is undetermined. Germline CDR1 reads SGHDN; CDR2 reads FVKESK. V was cut by 0 bases and J by 1 base, with 15 bases left in between. The CDR3 runs to 18 residues.

The rearrangement links TRBV6-1 to TRBJ1-6, with D perhaps matching TRBD1 (5 bases). Germline CDR1 and CDR2: MNHNS and SASEGT. CDR3 size: 13 residues. Trimming left V 5 bases short and J 11 bases short, with 13 bases between. CDR3 protein: CASSMTVRPPLHF. CDR3 nucleotides: TGTGCCAGCAGTATGACAGTTAGACCACCCCTCCACTTT.

This clone was detected once. V usage is TRBV9 and J usage is TRBJ2-1; D possibly corresponds to TRBD1 (7 bases). Germline CDR1 is SGDLS and CDR2 is YYNGEE. The CDR3 contains 16 residues. The V end was cut by 4 bases, the J end by 7 bases, with 21 bases between. The CDR3 region is CASSPRGQVGGNEQFF. In nucleotides, the CDR3 is TGTGCCAGCAGCCCCAGAGGACAGGTGGGGGGTAATGAGCAGTTCTTC. Drawing the rest from reference TRBV9 and TRBJ2-1, the complete variable domain is DSGVTQTPKHLITATGQRVTLRCSPRSGDLSVYWYQQSLDQGLQFLIQYYNGEERAKGNILERFSAQQFPDLHSELNLSSLELGDSALYFCASSPRGQVGGNEQFFGPGTRLTVL.

CDR3 bases: TGCGCCAGCAGCTTGTCCGTTGGGGGCTCCTCCTACGAGCAGTACTTC. Protein product: CASSLSVGGSSYEQYF. This chain joins TRBV5-1 and TRBJ2-7; weak D call: TRBD1 (6 bases). This CDR3 has 16 residues. Germline assignment: CDR1 SGHRS and CDR2 YFSETQ. Trimming shortened V by 1 base and J by 0 bases, and 14 bases separated the two germline ends.

J is TRBJ2-2 and V is TRBV28; the match to TRBD2 covers 9 bases. With V trimmed by 4 bases and J by 5 bases, 8 bases remained unmatched. The CDR3 is made up of 16 amino acids. Germline values: CDR1 MDHEN, CDR2 SYDVKM. The DNA of the CDR3 is TGTGCCAGCAGTTCATATCTAGCGGGGTTAACCGGGGAGCTGTTTTTT. It specifies CASSSYLAGLTGELFF.

V and J are TRBV19 and TRBJ1-4, with D unclear. The V end lost 6 bases, the J end lost 0 bases, and 8 bases lay between the germline ends. Germline CDR1 reads LNHDA; CDR2 reads SQIVND (reference sequence). The CDR3 has 14 residues. The CDR3 reads CASSVRATNEKLFF. The CDR3 region has the DNA TGTGCCAGTAGCGTTCGGGCAACTAATGAAAAACTGTTTTTT. The whole variable domain, filled in from reference TRBV19 and TRBJ1-4, reads DGGITQSPKYLFRKEGQNVTLSCEQNLNHDAMYWYRQDPGQGLRLIYYSQIVNDFQKGDIAEGYSVSREKKESFPLTVTSAQKNPTAFYLCASSVRATNEKLFFGSGTQLSVL.

The chain has TRBV28 and TRBJ2-3; D uncertain. Germline CDR1 reads MDHEN; CDR2 reads SYDVKM. This CDR3 has 15 amino acids. Trimming pared 6 bases from V and 6 bases from J, leaving 19 bases between. This CDR3 reads CASRGSPPLYDTQYF. The CDR3 DNA follows: TGTGCCAGCAGGGGGTCCCCCCCTTTATACGATACGCAGTATTTT.

V usage is TRBV10-3 and J usage is TRBJ2-3, with D possibly being TRBD2 (6 bases). Germline V gene lookup returns CDR1 ENHRY and CDR2 SYGVKD. The V end lost 7 bases, the J end lost 5 bases, and 10 bases lay between the germline ends. The CDR3 is 12 amino acids. The CDR3 bases are TGTGCCATCACGCCCGGGGGAGATACGCAGTATTTT. Residues: CAITPGGDTQYF.

V usage is TRBV6-1 and J usage is TRBJ1-2, with D possibly being TRBD1 (6 bases). CDR3 length: 13 residues. The V end lost 6 bases, the J end lost 4 bases, and 12 bases lay between the germline ends. Looked up from germline, CDR1 is MNHNS and CDR2 is SASEGT. This chain's CDR3 is CASRSDRIYGYTF. The CDR3 DNA follows: TGTGCCAGCAGGTCAGACAGGATCTATGGCTACACCTTC.